The present entry profiles one TCR beta chain with its context. The data are from a study of blood T cell repertoires in COVID-19. Across the study: The United States, Italy and Spain provided the acute and convalescent COVID-19 samples. Sources were T cells, B-cell-depleted T cells, or PBMCs; the material itself was cDNA or gDNA.

J was trimmed by 4 bases and V by 1 base; bases with no gene match: 15. Germline-derived CDR1 and CDR2 are SGHVS and FNYEAQ. This CDR3 region has 19 residues. Under the authors' procedure: Amplification from reference gene primers served as the basis for estimated nucleated cell counts. Produced via immunoSEQ multiplex PCR; TCRdb's table is partial and in-frame only. For V, J and clone size, that table is used; D and trimming come from the DNA. The sample consists of about 160,000 clones, 86% of them appearing once. Material: peripheral blood. The V gene is TRBV7-6, the J gene TRBJ1-2; 10 bases match TRBD1. This TCR derives from a woman in her seventies with acute or convalescent COVID-19. The CDR3 sequence is CASSLGEGQGGRASYGYTF. The CDR3 nucleotides read TGTGCCAGCAGCTTAGGAGAAGGACAGGGGGGAAGGGCCTCCTATGGCTACACCTTC.